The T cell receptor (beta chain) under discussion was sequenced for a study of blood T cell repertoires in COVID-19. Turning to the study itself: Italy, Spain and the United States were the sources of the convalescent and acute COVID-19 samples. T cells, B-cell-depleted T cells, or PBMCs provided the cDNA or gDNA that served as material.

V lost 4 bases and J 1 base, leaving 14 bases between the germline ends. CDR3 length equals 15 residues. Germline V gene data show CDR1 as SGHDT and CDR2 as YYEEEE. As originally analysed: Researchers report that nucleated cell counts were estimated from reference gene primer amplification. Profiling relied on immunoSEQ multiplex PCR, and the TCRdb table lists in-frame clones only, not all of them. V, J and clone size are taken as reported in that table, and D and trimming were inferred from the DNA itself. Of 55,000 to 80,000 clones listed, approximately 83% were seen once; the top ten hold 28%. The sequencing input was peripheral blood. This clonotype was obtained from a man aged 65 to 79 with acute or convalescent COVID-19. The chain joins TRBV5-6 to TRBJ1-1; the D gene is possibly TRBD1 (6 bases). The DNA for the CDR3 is TGTGCCAGCAGCCCTTCCTCGGACAGGAACACTGAAGCTTTCTTT. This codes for CASSPSSDRNTEAFF.